This TCR beta chain came from a study of cytomegalovirus exposure and HLA in healthy donors (dated by TCRdb to 2016 to 2017). Study-level background: In an earlier analysis of about 560 of the donors, roughly 300 Gb of sequence data and about 110 million unique TCR beta sequences from some 170 million T cells were reported. Besides the first cohort of roughly 700 subjects, a separate validation cohort made up of roughly 120 different subjects was used. Both class I and class II loci were covered by HLA typing, at four-digit resolution. All discovery cohort repertoires had been generated on a single sequencing platform. Typing coverage varied by locus: roughly 629-630 donors for A, B, C, DRB1 and DQB1; 522 for DQA1; about 570 for DPA1; 400 to 480 for DPB1. Of the roughly 400 genotyped donors, about 84% fell in the genetic ancestry cluster associated with self-reported Caucasian donors. Rather than drawing on any new phenotypic data, the later analysis identified candidate immune exposures from TCR beta sequences and the way those sequences occurred across donors. Genome-wide SNP genotypes for about 65% of the roughly 670 donors were used in a later genetic analysis, which treated that subset as a discovery cohort. A handful of DR-DQ haplotypes were handled as single units for association and clustering because linkage in the cohort was strong. The study used immunosequencing to profile the T cell repertoires of 666 subjects and linked those repertoires to cytomegalovirus serostatus. To study patterns of TCR occurrence, a later analysis re-analyzed previously published TCR beta repertoires from 700 or so donors and added high-resolution HLA genotyping. Roughly 300 gigabases of sequencing data and around 87 million unique TCR sequences were included in an early release covering several hundred HLA-typed donors. The aim of the study was to test whether cataloging public T cell receptors could identify signatures of past pathogen exposure. Among some 410 genotyped donors of the cohort, an average of 235,054 unique TCR beta nucleotide sequences were sequenced per donor, around 20% of them non-productive. Donor age, sex, ethnicity and CMV serostatus were collected together with the repertoire data. An earlier analysis of some 500 of the donors applied high-throughput TCR beta sequencing to assess whether each TCR beta V gene segment acted as functional or pseudogenic. High-throughput TCR immunosequencing, statistical association of individual TCRs with disease status, and machine learning were combined to predict cytomegalovirus infection status.

The protocol used for the library was the immunoSEQ multiplex PCR assay. For the multiplex PCR, a mixture combining 60 forward primers for TCR Vbeta segments and 13 reverse primers for TCR Jbeta segments was used. A multiplex PCR assay on genomic DNA amplified the CDR3 region of rearranged TCR beta genes. The amplified TCR beta libraries were sequenced on the Illumina HiSeq System as 87-base-pair reads. The authors' pipeline ran thus. A later analysis counted tens of millions of unique TCR beta chains across the 700 or so repertoires, and around 12 million of these chains were shared by at least two donors. To remove PCR and sequencing errors, raw reads were error-corrected and collapsed into unique sequences using a nearest-neighbor algorithm that merged closely related sequences. Alignment of CDR3 sequences to IMGT reference sequences was used to assign V, D and J gene segments. For a sequence to be retained, at least a six-nucleotide match to both a V gene segment and a J gene segment was required. Rearrangements were called productive when the CDR3 lacked stop codons and stayed in frame with V and J; all others were non-productive. CDR3 was defined by IMGT convention, running from the second conserved V-encoded cysteine to the conserved J-encoded phenylalanine. In an earlier analysis of around 570 of the donors, sequences lacking an unambiguous match to a single V gene segment were excluded. In an earlier analysis of 587 of the donors, a V segment was called functional when productive rearrangements were above 56.7%, and segregating when the standard deviation between donors exceeded 5%. A statistical classification framework was built for diagnosing cytomegalovirus status from the catalog of TCR beta chain sequences. A later analysis assigned V and J genes by comparing TCR nucleotide sequences with IMGT/GENE-DB human TR gene sequences. Using the TCRdist pipeline, a later analysis assigned CDR3 sequences along with most-parsimonious VDJ recombination scenarios. In a later analysis, each TCR beta chain was defined by its CDR3 amino acid sequence together with its V-gene family, and reads without a unique V-gene family were excluded. As a way to deal with suspected cross-contamination and a sequencing artifact, a later analysis dropped approximately 590 nucleotide sequences that were highly shared and had low generation probability. In a later analysis, a clonal expansion index for each public chain was calculated from normalized within-repertoire ranks of inferred template counts. In a later analysis, generation probabilities were computed with a VDJ recombination model fitted to out-of-frame rearrangements, and the resulting probabilities were checked against IGoR. Hypergeometric tests were used in a later analysis to score TCR-TCR, TCR-HLA and TCR-CMV co-occurrence, with a repertoire-size bias correction applied to the TCR pairs. False discovery rates were estimated in a later analysis by permuting HLA or CMV assignments 20 times. In a later analysis, co-occurring TCRs were grouped using DBSCAN, with TCRdist sequence similarity added in when clustering inside HLA-allele-positive subsets. Repertoires with fewer than 30,000 or more than 120,000 public chains were left out of co-occurrence clustering, as were a handful of repertoires with anomalous nucleotide sharing. The immuneACCESS repertoire file appears here via TCRdb, limited to in-frame rearrangements. These files lack a portion of the clones; in checked studies, under half of the deficit traces to unresolved V genes, and the cause of the others is not known. The V and J calls and clone size were taken over from that table, and D and trimming were inferred from the DNA. The sample has under 85,000 clones on record, 78% of them singletons. Less than 2% of the sample is held by the ten biggest clonotypes.

This clone was seen only a few times. What antigen it recognizes has not been identified. The input lacks base qualities; no much larger clone sits a single base away. The cohort comprised 710 or so healthy bone marrow donors. All cohort members were sampled while nominally healthy, although unrecorded immune exposures were likely present. The donor tested CMV seronegative and was one of the 352 seronegative cohort members. A peripheral blood sample was provided by each donor, and peripheral blood mononuclear cells were used for TCR beta sequencing. Genomic DNA extraction from the blood cell samples was performed with the Qiagen DNeasy Blood Extraction Kit. V is reduced by 0 bases and J by 8 bases, leaving a spacing of 21 bases between them. The germline V gene supplies CDR1 SGDLS and CDR2 YYNGEE. The CDR3 runs 17 amino acids, cysteine and phenylalanine included. The kept DNA is CDR3 alone, 51 bases in frame from the first base.

On the study overall, not on this receptor specifically: CMV serostatus was the only immune exposure information available for the cohort. A further reported finding was that TCR beta sequences accurately predicted the HLA-A and HLA-B alleles for most subjects in the first cohort. In a later analysis, 16,951 TCR beta sequences were associated with specific HLA alleles at a false discovery rate of 0.05. A later analysis found that most CMV-associated TCR beta chains appeared HLA-restricted, with HLA associations seemingly driven largely by CMV exposure. Cytomegalovirus status was reported to be diagnosed by the classifier with high specificity and sensitivity in both the original and validation cohorts. Compared with equally common non-associated chains, HLA-associated TCR beta chains in a later analysis were more clonally expanded and had lower generation probabilities. Because counts were too low, roughly 16 rarely observed V segments, including chromosome 9 orphons, were left out of the earlier analysis of 500 to 650 of the donors. Because HLA typing was unavailable for some donors at each locus, only the typed subset was used in association tests. Because the 87-base-pair reads could not distinguish some IMGT-functional V segments, including TRBV6-2 and TRBV6-3, those segments were excluded. Strong co-occurrence of HLA alleles, especially DR and DQ, made assigning TCR associations to individual alleles difficult. A later genetic analysis reported fewer N-insertions in productive TCRs among donors in an Asian-associated ancestry cluster than the roughly 690-donor mean. Linkage disequilibrium might explain the correlated functional status among segregating V segments, but an unknown experimental factor could not be excluded. An earlier analysis of approximately 500 of the donors showed that most TCR beta V segments appeared in productive rearrangements either about 87% or about 30% of the time, which broadly matched IMGT annotations. The authors suggested that the approach could potentially be generalized to other disease states and immunological phenotypes. In a later analysis, TCR association rates were found to vary across HLA loci, with the most associated TCRs seen for DRB1 alleles and the fewest for HLA-C alleles. In this cohort, only TCR beta chains were sequenced, and detectable features were limited by the absence of alpha or paired-chain data. The presence/absence analyses assumed that sequencing depth was roughly uniform across donors, and that assumption may not be true. A cluster of highly shared sequence variants was judged likely to be a technical artifact of the sequencing pipeline. In vitro tests confirmed that a few of the cytomegalovirus-associated TCR beta chains recognize cytomegalovirus antigens. V-gene and J-gene trimming of TCR beta chains was associated with a missense DCLRE1C variant in a later genetic analysis, and the association was replicated in an independent cohort. Most TCR sequences were observed very rarely across donors, whereas some public TCRs were present in many individuals. In the study, around 150 TCR beta chains were listed as associated with cytomegalovirus. Several of the top co-occurrence clusters appeared to be linked to parvovirus B19, influenza, CMV and Epstein-Barr virus, according to a later analysis.

The receptor was isolated from a man between 40 and 49 years old in good health and CMV-seronegative. The sequencing input was PBMCs. The chain uses TRBV9 and TRBJ2-1; D gene: possibly TRBD2, on 7 matching bases. The DNA reads as follows: TGTGCCAGCAGCGTAGAAGTGGGGACACGGGGAGGGGATGAGCAGTTCTTC. Its product reads: CASSVEVGTRGGDEQFF.